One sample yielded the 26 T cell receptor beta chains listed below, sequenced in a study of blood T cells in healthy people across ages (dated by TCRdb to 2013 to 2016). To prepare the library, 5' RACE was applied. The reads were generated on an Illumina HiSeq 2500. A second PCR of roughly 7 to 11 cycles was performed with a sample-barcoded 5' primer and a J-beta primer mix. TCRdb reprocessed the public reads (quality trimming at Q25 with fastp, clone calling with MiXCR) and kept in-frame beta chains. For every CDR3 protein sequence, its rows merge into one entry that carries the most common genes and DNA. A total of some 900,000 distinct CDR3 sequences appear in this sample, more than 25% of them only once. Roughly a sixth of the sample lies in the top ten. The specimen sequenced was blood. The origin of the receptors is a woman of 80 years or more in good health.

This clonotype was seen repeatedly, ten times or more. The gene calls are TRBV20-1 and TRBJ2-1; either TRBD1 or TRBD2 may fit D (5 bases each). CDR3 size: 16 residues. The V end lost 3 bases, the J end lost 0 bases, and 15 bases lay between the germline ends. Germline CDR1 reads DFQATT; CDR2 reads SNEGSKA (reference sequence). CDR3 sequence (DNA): TGCAGTGCTAGCATGGGGACGGTGAGCTCCTACAATGAGCAGTTCTTC. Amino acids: CSASMGTVSSYNEQFF.

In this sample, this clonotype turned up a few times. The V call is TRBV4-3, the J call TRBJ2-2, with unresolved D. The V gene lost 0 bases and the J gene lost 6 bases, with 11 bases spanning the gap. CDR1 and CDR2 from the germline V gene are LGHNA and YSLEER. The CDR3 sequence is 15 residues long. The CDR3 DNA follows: TGCGCCAGCAGCCAAGATCTGGGGATGGCCGGGGAGCTGTTTTTT. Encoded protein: CASSQDLGMAGELFF.

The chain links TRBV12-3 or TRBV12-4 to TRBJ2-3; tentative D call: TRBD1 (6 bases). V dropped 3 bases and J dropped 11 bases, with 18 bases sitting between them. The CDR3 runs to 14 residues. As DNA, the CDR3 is TGTGCCAGCAGTTTTCGAGGGGGAACAGATGTGCAGTATTTT. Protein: CASSFRGGTDVQYF.

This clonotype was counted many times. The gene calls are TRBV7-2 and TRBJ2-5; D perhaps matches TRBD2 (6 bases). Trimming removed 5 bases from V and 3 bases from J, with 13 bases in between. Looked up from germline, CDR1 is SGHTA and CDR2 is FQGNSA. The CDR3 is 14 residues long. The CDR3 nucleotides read TGTGCCAGCAGCGCGGCAGGGAGGAAAGAGACCCAGTACTTC. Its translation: CASSAAGRKETQYF. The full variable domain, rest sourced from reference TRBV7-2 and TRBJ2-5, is GAGVSQSPSNKVTEKGKDVELRCDPISGHTALYWYRQSLGQGLEFLIYFQGNSAPDKSGLPSDRFSAERTGGSVSTLTIQRTQQEDSAVYLCASSAAGRKETQYFGPGTRLLVL.

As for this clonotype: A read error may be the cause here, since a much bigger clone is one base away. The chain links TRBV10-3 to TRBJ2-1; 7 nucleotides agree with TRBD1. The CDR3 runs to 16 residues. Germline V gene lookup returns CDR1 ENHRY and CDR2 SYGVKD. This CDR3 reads CAISRPQGLAYNEQCF. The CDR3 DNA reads TGTGCCATCAGCAGACCACAGGGGCTAGCCTACAATGAGCAGTGCTTC.

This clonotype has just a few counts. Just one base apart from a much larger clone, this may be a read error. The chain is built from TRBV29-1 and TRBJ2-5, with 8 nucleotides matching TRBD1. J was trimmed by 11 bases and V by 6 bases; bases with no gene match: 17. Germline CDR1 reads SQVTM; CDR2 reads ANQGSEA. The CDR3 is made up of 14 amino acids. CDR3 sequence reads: CSVGDTMGQDEQYF. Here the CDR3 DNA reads TGCAGCGTCGGAGACACCATGGGACAGGATGAGCAGTACTTC.

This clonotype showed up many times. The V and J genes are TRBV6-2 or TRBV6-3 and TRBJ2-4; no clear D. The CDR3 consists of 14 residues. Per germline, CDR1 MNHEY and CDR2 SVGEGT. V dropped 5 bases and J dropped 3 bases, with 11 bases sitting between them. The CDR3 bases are TGTGCCAGCAGTAGCTCCTCTGGCAAAAACATTCAGTACTTC. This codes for CASSSSSGKNIQYF.

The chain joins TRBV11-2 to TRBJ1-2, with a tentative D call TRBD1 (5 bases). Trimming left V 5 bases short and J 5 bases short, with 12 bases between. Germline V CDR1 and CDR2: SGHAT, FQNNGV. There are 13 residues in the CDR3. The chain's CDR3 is CASSAKGTYGYTF. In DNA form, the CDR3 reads TGTGCCAGCAGCGCCAAGGGGACGTATGGCTACACCTTC.

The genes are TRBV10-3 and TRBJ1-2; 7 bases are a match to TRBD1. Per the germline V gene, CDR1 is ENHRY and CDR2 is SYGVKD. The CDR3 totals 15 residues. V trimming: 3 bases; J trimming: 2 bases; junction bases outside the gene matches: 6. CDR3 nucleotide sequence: TGTGCCATCAGTGACGACCCGACAGGGAACTATGGCTACACCTTC. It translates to CAISDDPTGNYGYTF.

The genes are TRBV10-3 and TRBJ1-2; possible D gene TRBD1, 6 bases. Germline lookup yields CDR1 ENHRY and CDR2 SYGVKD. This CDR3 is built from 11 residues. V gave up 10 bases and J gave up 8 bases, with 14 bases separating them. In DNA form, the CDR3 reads TGTGCCACCAGAGACACAGGGGGCTACACCTTC. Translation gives CATRDTGGYTF.

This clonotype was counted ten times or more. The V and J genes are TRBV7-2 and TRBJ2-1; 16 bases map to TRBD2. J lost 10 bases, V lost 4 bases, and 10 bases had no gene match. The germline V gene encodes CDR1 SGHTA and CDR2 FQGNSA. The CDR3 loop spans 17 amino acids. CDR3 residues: CASSSTGLAGGLKEQFF. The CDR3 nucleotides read TGTGCCAGCAGCTCGACGGGACTAGCGGGGGGGCTAAAGGAGCAGTTCTTC.

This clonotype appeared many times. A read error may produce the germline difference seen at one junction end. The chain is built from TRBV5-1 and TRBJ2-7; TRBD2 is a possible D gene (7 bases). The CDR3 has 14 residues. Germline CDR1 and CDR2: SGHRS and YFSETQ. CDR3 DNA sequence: TGTGCCAGCAGCTTAGGGGGGGGCTCCTACGAGCAGTACTTC. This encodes CASSLGGGSYEQYF.

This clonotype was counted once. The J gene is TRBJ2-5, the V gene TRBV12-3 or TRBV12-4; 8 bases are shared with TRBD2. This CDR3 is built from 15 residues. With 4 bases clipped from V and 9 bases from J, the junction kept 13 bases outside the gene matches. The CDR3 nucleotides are TGTGCCAGCAGTTCAGCGGGGGCGTTACAAGATGCCCAGTACTTC. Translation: CASSSAGALQDAQYF.

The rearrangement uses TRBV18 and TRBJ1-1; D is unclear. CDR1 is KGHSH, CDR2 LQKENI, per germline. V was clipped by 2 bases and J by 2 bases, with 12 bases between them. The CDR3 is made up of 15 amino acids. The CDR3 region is CASSPAMGRNTEAFF. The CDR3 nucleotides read TGTGCCAGCTCACCAGCTATGGGGAGAAACACTGAAGCTTTCTTT.

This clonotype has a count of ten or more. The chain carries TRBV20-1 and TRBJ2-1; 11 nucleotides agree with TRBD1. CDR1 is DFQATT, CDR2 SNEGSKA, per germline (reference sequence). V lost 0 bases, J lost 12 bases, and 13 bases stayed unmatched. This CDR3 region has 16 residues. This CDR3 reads CSARDRWDRGGIAQFF. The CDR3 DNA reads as TGCAGTGCTAGAGATCGATGGGACAGGGGGGGGATTGCGCAGTTCTTC.

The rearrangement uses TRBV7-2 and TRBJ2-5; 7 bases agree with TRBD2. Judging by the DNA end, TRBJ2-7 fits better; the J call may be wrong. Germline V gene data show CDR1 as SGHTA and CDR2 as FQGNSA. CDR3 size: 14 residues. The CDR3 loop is CASSSGTIIYEQYF. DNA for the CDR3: TGTGCCAGCAGCTCCGGGACTATTATTTACGAGCAGTACTTC.

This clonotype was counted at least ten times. The chain's CDR3 is CASSLSLTTDTQYF. CDR3 nucleotides: TGTGCCAGCAGTTTATCCCTTACCACAGATACGCAGTATTTT. The chain employs TRBV12-3 or TRBV12-4 and TRBJ2-3; D is unresolved. Trimming shortened V by 2 bases and J by 2 bases, and 8 bases separated the two germline ends. CDR3 size: 14 residues.

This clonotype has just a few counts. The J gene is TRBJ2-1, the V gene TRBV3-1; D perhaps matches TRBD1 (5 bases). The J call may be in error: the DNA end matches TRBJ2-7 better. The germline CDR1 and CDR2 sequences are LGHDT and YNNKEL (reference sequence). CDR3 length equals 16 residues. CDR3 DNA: TGTGCCAGCAGCCAAGTTAGGACACTCTCCTACAATGAGCAGTACTTC. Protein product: CASSQVRTLSYNEQYF.

This CDR3 reads CASSADEGAGANVLTF. As DNA, the CDR3 is TGTGCCAGCAGCGCCGATGAGGGGGCTGGGGCCAACGTCCTGACTTTC. V and J are TRBV9 and TRBJ2-6; possibly TRBD1 for D (6 bases). Germline loops: CDR1 SGDLS, CDR2 YYNGEE. The CDR3 totals 16 residues. Trimming took off 3 bases at V and 2 bases at J, with 12 bases between the two ends.

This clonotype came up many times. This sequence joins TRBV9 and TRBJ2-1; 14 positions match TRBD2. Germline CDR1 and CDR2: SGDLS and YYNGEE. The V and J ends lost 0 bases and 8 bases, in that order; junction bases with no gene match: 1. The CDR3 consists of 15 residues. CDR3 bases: TGTGCCAGCAGCGTAGGACTAGCGGGGGGGTATGAGCAGTTCTTC. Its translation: CASSVGLAGGYEQFF.

The CDR3 loop is CASQGWGSSEKLFF. The CDR3 nucleotides are TGTGCCAGCCAGGGTTGGGGGTCGTCGGAAAAACTGTTTTTT. The rearrangement joins TRBV2 to TRBJ1-4; D is possibly TRBD1 (5 bases). V was cut by 8 bases and J by 8 bases, with 18 bases left in between. The V gene's germline CDR1 is SNHLY and CDR2 FYNNEI. The CDR3 runs to 14 residues. The complete variable domain, with remaining parts taken from reference TRBV2 and TRBJ1-4, reads EPEVTQTPSHQVTQMGQEVILRCVPISNHLYFYWYRQILGQKVEFLVSFYNNEISEKSEIFDDQFSVERPDGSNFTLKIRSTKLEDSAMYFCASQGWGSSEKLFFGSGTQLSVL.

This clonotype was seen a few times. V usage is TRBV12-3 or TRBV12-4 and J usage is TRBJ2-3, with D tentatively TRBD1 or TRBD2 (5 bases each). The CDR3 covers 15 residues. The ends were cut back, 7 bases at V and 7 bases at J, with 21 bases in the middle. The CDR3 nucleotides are TGTGCCAGCAACCTCCGGGACGGCGGCTGGAATACGCAGTATTTT. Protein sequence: CASNLRDGGWNTQYF.

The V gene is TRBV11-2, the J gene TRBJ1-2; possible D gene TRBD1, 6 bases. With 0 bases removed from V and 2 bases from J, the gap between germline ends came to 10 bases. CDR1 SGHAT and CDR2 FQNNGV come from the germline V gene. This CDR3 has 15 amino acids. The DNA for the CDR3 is TGTGCCAGCAGCTTAGAGGGGGCCACCAACTATGGCTACACCTTC. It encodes CASSLEGATNYGYTF.

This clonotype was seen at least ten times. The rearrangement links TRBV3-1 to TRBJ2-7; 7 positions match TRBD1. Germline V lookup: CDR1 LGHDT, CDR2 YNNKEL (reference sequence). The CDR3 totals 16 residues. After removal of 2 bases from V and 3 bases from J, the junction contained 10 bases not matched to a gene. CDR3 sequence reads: CASSQRYKGGFYEQYF. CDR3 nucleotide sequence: TGTGCCAGCAGCCAACGATACAAAGGGGGCTTCTACGAGCAGTACTTC.

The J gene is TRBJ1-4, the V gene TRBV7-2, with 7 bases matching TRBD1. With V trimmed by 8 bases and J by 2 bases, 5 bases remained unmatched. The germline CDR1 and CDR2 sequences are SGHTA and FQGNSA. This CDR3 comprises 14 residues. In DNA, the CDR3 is TGTGCCAGCGGGCACAGGGGTACTAATGAAAAACTGTTTTTT. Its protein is CASGHRGTNEKLFF.

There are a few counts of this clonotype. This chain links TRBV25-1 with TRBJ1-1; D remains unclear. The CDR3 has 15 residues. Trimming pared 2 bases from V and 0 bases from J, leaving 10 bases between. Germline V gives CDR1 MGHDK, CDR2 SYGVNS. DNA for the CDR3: TGTGCCAGCAGTGAAAGTCTGATCATGAACACTGAAGCTTTCTTT. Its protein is CASSESLIMNTEAFF.